This T cell receptor (beta chain) was obtained from a study of long-term antiretroviral therapy in people with HIV. Regarding the study as a whole: Unavailable data included ART adherence, viral resistance and therapy changes (switches in treatment).

Assay version v3.0 of immunoSEQ was used, and it was run at survey level. Here immunoSEQ multiplex PCR was the method, and the copy in TCRdb shows in-frame clones only, minus some. Of around 20,000 clones listed, around 83% were seen once; the top ten hold around 5%. On this clone itself: The antigen is undetermined.

Every sample had roughly 0.9-10 million cryopreserved PBMC in it before DNA extraction. The sequencing here drew on unsorted PBMCs, taken 0.2 years after starting antiretroviral therapy. The TCR sequence derives from a woman in her thirties with HIV.

In DNA form, the CDR3 reads TGTGCCATCAGTGAGGGTTCGGGGGAGACCCAGTACTTC. It codes for CAISEGSGETQYF. This chain joins TRBV10-3 and TRBJ2-5, with D perhaps TRBD2 (5 bases). Trimming removed 2 bases from V and 5 bases from J, with 9 bases in between. Germline lookup yields CDR1 ENHRY and CDR2 SYGVKD. This CDR3 spans 13 amino acids.